The clone carrying this T cell receptor beta chain was picked up a small number of times. Time point: sample taken at primary tumor resection. This sample is drawn from a study of spatial heterogeneity in lung cancer. The germline V gene encodes CDR1 MDHEN and CDR2 SYDVKM. The V and J ends lost 6 bases and 8 bases respectively, with 15 bases between them. This CDR3 has 13 residues. TCRdb itself ran the 5' RACE reads through MiXCR, one entry per CDR3 protein. This sample has roughly 39,000 distinct CDR3 sequences, with around 7% found just once. This clonotype was obtained from a female donor with early-stage non-small cell lung cancer. V gene TRBV28 combines with J gene TRBJ2-3, with D possibly called TRBD1 or TRBD2 (5 bases each). The sample here was PBMCs, taken at surgery. CDR3 sequence reads: CASSSNTGRTQYF. The CDR3 coding sequence is TGTGCCAGCAGCTCAAACACGGGGCGTACGCAGTATTTT.